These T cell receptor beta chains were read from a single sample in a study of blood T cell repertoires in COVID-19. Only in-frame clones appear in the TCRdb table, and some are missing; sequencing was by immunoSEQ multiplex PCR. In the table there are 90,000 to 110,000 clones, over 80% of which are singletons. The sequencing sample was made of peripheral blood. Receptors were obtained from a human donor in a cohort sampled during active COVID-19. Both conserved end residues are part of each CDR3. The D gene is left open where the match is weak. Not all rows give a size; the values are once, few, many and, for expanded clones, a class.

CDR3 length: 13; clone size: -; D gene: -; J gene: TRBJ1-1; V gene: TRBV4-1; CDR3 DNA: TGCGCCAGCAGCCAAGACCGGGACACTGAAGCTTTCTTT; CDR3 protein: CASSQDRDTEAFF
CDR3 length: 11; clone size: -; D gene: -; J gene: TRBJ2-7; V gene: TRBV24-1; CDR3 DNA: TGTGCCACGAGACGAGGTAACGAGCAGTACTTC; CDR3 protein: CATRRGNEQYF
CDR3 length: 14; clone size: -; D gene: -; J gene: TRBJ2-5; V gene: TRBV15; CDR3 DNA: TGTGCCACCAGCAGAGATCGAGCCGGAGAGACCCAGTACTTC; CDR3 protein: CATSRDRAGETQYF
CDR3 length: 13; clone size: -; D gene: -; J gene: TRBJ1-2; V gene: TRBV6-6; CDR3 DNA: TGTGCCACACCGGGGGATACTAACTATGGCTACACCTTC; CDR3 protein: CATPGDTNYGYTF
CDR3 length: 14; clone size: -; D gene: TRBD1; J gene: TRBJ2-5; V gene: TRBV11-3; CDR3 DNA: TGTGCCAGCAGCCCCGGGACAGGGGGAGAGACCCAGTACTTC; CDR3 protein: CASSPGTGGETQYF
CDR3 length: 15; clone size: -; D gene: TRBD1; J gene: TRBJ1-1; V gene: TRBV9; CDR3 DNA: TGTGCCAGCAGCCCCGACAGGGCCAAATCCACTGAAGCTTTCTTT; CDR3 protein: CASSPDRAKSTEAFF
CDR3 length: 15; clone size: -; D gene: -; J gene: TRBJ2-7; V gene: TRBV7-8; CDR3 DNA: TGTGCCAGCAGCTTATTTGTTAGTAGCGGCTACGAGCAGTACTTC; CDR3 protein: CASSLFVSSGYEQYF
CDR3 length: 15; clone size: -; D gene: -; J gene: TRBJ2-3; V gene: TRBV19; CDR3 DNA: TGTGCCAGTAGTATAATGGGAGCCATCACAGATACGCAGTATTTT; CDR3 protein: CASSIMGAITDTQYF
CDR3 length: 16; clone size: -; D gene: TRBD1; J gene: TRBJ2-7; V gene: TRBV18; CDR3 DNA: TGTGCCAGCTCACCAAGAGAACAGGGGGCGCACTACGAGCAGTACTTC; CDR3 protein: CASSPREQGAHYEQYF
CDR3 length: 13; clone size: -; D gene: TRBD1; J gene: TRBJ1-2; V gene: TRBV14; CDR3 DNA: TGTGCCAGCAGCGACAGGGATCTCTATGGCTACACCTTC; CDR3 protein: CASSDRDLYGYTF
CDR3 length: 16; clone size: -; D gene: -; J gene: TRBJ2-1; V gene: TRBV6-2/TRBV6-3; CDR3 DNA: TGTGCCAGCAGTTACTCAAGGGAGTACCCCTACAATGAGCAGTTCTTC; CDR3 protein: CASSYSREYPYNEQFF
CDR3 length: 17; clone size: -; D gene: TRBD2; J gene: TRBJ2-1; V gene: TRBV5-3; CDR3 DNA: TGTGCCAGAAGCTTGGCCGGAACTAGCGGACGATACAATGAGCAGTTCTTC; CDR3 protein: CARSLAGTSGRYNEQFF
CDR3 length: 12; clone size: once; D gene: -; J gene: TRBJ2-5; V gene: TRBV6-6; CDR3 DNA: TGTGCCAGCAGTTACGAGGTTGAGACCCAGTACTTC; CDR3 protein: CASSYEVETQYF
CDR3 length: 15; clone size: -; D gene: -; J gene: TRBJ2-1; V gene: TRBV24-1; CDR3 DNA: TGTGCCACCGCCCGATCAGGCGAGGGGGACAATGAGCAGTTCTTC; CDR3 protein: CATARSGEGDNEQFF
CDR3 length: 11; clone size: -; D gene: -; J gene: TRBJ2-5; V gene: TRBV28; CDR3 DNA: TGTGCCAGCGGGACTCAAGAGACCCAGTACTTC; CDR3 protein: CASGTQETQYF
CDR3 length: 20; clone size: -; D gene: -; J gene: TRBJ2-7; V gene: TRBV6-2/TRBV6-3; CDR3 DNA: TGTGCCAGCAGTCCAATCCCCATGGTTTACGGGAGCGGGCTAACCTACGAGCAGTACTTC; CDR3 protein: CASSPIPMVYGSGLTYEQYF
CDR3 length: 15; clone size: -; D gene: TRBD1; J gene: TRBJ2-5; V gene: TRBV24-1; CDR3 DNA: TGTGCCAACGGGGACAGGATGGACCGGCAAGAGACCCAGTACTTC; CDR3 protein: CANGDRMDRQETQYF
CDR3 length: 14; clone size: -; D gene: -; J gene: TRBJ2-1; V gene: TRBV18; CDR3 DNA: TGTGCCAGCTCACCACCGAACTACGGCAATGAGCAGTTCTTC; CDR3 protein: CASSPPNYGNEQFF
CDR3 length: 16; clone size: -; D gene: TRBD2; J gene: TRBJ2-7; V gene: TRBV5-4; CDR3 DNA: TGTGCCAGCAGCTGGGGGACTAGCGGGATCTCCTACGAGCAGTACTTC; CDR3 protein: CASSWGTSGISYEQYF
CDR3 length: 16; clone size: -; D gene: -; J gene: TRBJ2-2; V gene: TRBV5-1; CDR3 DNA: TGCGCCAGCAGCTTTTCCCCGGGTTCGAACACCGGGGAGCTGTTTTTT; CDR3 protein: CASSFSPGSNTGELFF
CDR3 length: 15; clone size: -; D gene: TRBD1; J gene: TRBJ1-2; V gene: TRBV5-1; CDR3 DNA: TGCGCCAGCAGCTATTCCGGGACAGACTTCTATGGCTACACCTTC; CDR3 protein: CASSYSGTDFYGYTF
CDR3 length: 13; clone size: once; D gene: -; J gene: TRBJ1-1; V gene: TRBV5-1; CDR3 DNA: TGCGCCAGCAGCTTCGGAGGTTCGGCTGAAGCTTTCTTT; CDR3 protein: CASSFGGSAEAFF
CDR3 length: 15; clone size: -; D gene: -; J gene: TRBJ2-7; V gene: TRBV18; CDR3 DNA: TGTGCCAGCTCCTTAGACTCCAGTCCCTCCTACGAGCAGTACTTC; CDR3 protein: CASSLDSSPSYEQYF
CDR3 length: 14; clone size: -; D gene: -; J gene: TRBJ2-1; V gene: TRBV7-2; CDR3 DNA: TGTGCCAGCAGCTTCCGGACATCCGTGGATGAGCAGTTCTTC; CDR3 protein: CASSFRTSVDEQFF
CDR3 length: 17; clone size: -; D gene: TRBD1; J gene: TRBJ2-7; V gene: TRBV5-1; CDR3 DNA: TGCGCCAGCAGCTTGGGGGACAGGGCGAGGACACTCTACGAGCAGTACTTC; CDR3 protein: CASSLGDRARTLYEQYF
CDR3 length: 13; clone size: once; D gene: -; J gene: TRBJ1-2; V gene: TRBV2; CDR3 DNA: TGTGCCAGCAGTGATAAGCGGTCGGAGGTTTCCACCTTC; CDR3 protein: CASSDKRSEVSTF
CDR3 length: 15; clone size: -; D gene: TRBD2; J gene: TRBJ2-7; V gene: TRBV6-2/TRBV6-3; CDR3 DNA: TGTGCCAGCAGTTACTCGGGGCTAGCGGCAAGGGAGCAGTACTTC; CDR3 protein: CASSYSGLAAREQYF
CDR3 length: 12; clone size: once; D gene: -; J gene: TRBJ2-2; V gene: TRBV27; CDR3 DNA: TGTGCCAGCAGTTTCCGTACCGGGGAGCTGTTTTTT; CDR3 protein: CASSFRTGELFF